These 14 T cell receptor beta chains were all obtained from the same sample, sequenced in a study of Ad26.COV2.S vaccination and SARS-CoV-2 variants. Sequencing was performed with immunoSEQ multiplex PCR; in TCRdb, only in-frame clones are kept and a portion is missing. The sample records 350,000 to 400,000 clones, around 85% being singletons. As to treatment: some 19 received Ad26.COV2.S at low or high dose, single or two shots; 5 received placebo; per-sample allocation not given. All samples were drawn on day 63, counting from the first vaccine or placebo injection. Specimen: peripheral blood, collected in a trial of Ad26.COV2.S vaccine versus placebo. The receptor source for this set is a person aged 18-65 years who received the Ad26.COV2.S COVID-19 vaccine or a placebo.

This chain joins TRBV7-9 and TRBJ1-2, with D perhaps matching TRBD1 (5 bases). This CDR3 region has 13 residues. Germline-derived CDR1 and CDR2 are SEHNR and FQNEAQ (reference sequence). Deletions cut 1 base from V and 6 bases from J, with 9 bases between. CDR3 nucleotide sequence: TGTGCCAGCAGCTTAGACGCAGGGCATGGCTACACCTTC. This codes for CASSLDAGHGYTF.

The CDR3 reads CASSQVAGAANEKLFF. The CDR3 DNA sequence: TGCGCCAGCAGCCAAGTCGCGGGGGCGGCTAATGAAAAACTGTTTTTT. V usage is TRBV4-1 and J usage is TRBJ1-4; a possible D gene is TRBD1 (6 bases). Germline-derived CDR1 and CDR2 are MGHRA and YSYEKL. The CDR3 runs to 16 residues. The germline V and J ends were trimmed by 1 base and 3 bases, with 12 bases remaining between them.

The gene calls are TRBV7-2 and TRBJ2-7; 7 positions agree with TRBD1. Germline assignment: CDR1 SGHTA and CDR2 FQGNSA. The junction had 2 bases not matched to a gene; V was cut back by 5 bases and J by 7 bases. The CDR3 runs to 11 residues. CDR3 sequence: CASSNRGEQYF. The CDR3 DNA sequence: TGTGCCAGCAGCAACAGGGGTGAGCAGTACTTC.

The rearrangement uses TRBV5-6 and TRBJ1-5; 7 bases are a match to TRBD1. Unmatched junction bases numbered 3, after V lost 0 bases and J lost 3 bases. The CDR3 runs to 15 residues. Germline V gene data show CDR1 as SGHDT and CDR2 as YYEEEE. CDR3 nucleotides: TGTGCCAGCAGCTTGGGTGACAGGGCCAATCAGCCCCAGCATTTT. Protein product: CASSLGDRANQPQHF.

V is TRBV27 and J is TRBJ1-1, with 9 bases that match TRBD1. Germline-derived CDR1 and CDR2 are MNHEY and SMNVEV (reference sequence). V lost 4 bases and J lost 4; bases outside the gene matches: 7. The CDR3 runs to 15 residues. CDR3 amino acids: CASSSGQGMATEAFF. CDR3 nucleotide sequence: TGTGCCAGCAGTTCGGGACAGGGTATGGCCACTGAAGCTTTCTTT.

This chain joins TRBV15 and TRBJ2-3; the D call may be TRBD1 or TRBD2 (5 bases each). V lost 0 bases to trimming and J lost 9 bases, with 16 bases between them. The CDR3 covers 15 residues. The germline CDR1 and CDR2 sequences are LNHNV and YYDKDF (reference sequence). This chain's CDR3 is CATSRDRVEGRTQYF. As DNA, the CDR3 is TGTGCCACCAGCAGAGATAGGGTTGAGGGACGCACGCAGTATTTT.

The chain has TRBV19 and TRBJ1-1; TRBD1 might be the D (6 bases). The germline V gene encodes CDR1 LNHDA and CDR2 SQIVND (reference sequence). CDR3 size: 15 residues. Trimming took off 7 bases at V and 0 bases at J, with 15 bases between the two ends. CDR3 loop: CASMRGHSMNTEAFF. In DNA form, the CDR3 reads TGTGCCAGTATGAGGGGACACTCCATGAACACTGAAGCTTTCTTT.

This chain uses TRBV11-2 with TRBJ2-7; 10 bases fit TRBD1. V was clipped by 3 bases and J by 4 bases; unmatched bases: 12. Germline values: CDR1 SGHAT, CDR2 FQNNGV. The CDR3 totals 17 residues. The chain's CDR3 is CASSFTPDRGRAYEQYF. The CDR3 DNA is TGTGCCAGCAGCTTTACTCCTGACAGGGGGCGAGCGTACGAGCAGTACTTC. The variable domain in full, completed from reference TRBV11-2 and TRBJ2-7, reads EAGVAQSPRYKIIEKRQSVAFWCNPISGHATLYWYQQILGQGPKLLIQFQNNGVVDDSQLPKDRFSAERLKGVDSTLKIQPAKLEDSAVYLCASSFTPDRGRAYEQYFGPGTRLTVT.

This chain links TRBV11-2 with TRBJ1-2; no clear D gene. CDR3 length: 16 residues. Trimming cost V 0 bases and J 0 bases, with 11 bases left between them. CDR1 and CDR2 (germline): SGHAT, FQNNGV. The CDR3 is CASSLDLRSPNYGYTF. CDR3 in DNA: TGTGCCAGCAGCTTAGATCTGAGGTCCCCTAACTATGGCTACACCTTC.

This chain uses TRBV5-1 with TRBJ2-2, with TRBD2 matching over 10 bases. This CDR3 has 16 amino acids. From germline, CDR1 is SGHRS and CDR2 YFSETQ. J was trimmed by 4 bases and V by 3 bases; bases with no gene match: 6. The CDR3 sequence is CASSSGGTSVTGELFF. The CDR3 region has the DNA TGCGCCAGCAGCTCCGGCGGGACTAGCGTCACCGGGGAGCTGTTTTTT.

Details on this clone: Mismatch with germline at one junction end may stem from a read error. The rearrangement joins TRBV27 to TRBJ2-1, with a weak D call TRBD1 (6 bases). Germline CDR1 MNHEY, CDR2 SMNVEV (reference sequence). The CDR3 consists of 15 residues. The CDR3 loop reads CVSRRVTGKANEQFF. The CDR3 DNA is TGTGTCAGCAGACGGGTCACAGGGAAAGCCAATGAGCAGTTCTTC.

This clone turned up a few times. This sequence joins TRBV7-9 and TRBJ2-7, with 9 nucleotides matching TRBD2. CDR3 length equals 17 residues. The germline CDR1 and CDR2 sequences are SEHNR and FQNEAQ (reference sequence). V dropped 1 base and J dropped 4; count of bases not matched to a gene: 11. The CDR3 nucleotides are TGTGCCAGCAGCTTAGAATGGCTAGCGGGGAATAAATACGAGCAGTACTTC. Encoded protein: CASSLEWLAGNKYEQYF.

V gene TRBV5-6 combines with J gene TRBJ1-6, with no clear D. CDR3 length: 14 amino acids. With 0 bases removed from V and 10 bases from J, the gap between germline ends came to 11 bases. Germline loops: CDR1 SGHDT, CDR2 YYEEEE. CDR3 DNA sequence: TGTGCCAGCAGCTTGGTTCGGGCGGGCTCACCCCTCCACTTT. This sequence encodes CASSLVRAGSPLHF.

The chain combines TRBV20-1 with TRBJ1-2; D is ambiguous. The CDR3 has 12 residues. The V gene lost 3 bases and the J gene lost 8 bases, with 13 bases spanning the gap. Germline lookup yields CDR1 DFQATT and CDR2 SNEGSKA (reference sequence). DNA for the CDR3: TGCAGTGCTAGTATGGACTGGGAGGGCTACACCTTC. This sequence encodes CSASMDWEGYTF.